The text below deals with one T cell receptor (beta chain). The target antigen is unknown. Calling Graves' hyperthyroidism stable meant ophthalmopathy did not progress within 18 months. For the diagnoses, clinical symptoms, serum thyroxine and TRAb, thyroid ultrasound and orbital computed tomography were used. The data stem from a study of T cells in Graves' hyperthyroidism and ophthalmopathy. Broader study findings: A model using 13 V-J features told ophthalmopathy apart from stable hyperthyroidism. For ophthalmopathy, model prediction preceded onset by a median 6.5 months.

Trimming removed 6 bases from V and 6 bases from J; junction bases left unmatched: 13. Germline-derived CDR1 and CDR2 are MDHEN and SYDVKM. The CDR3 runs to 15 residues. Template material for amplifying TCR beta CDR3 regions consisted of RNA transcripts. RT-PCR in the first round (using the HTBI primer set) targeted the TCR CDR3. Using its own MiXCR run on the multiplex PCR reads, TCRdb lists one record per CDR3 protein. The sample consists of over 200,000 distinct CDR3 sequences, roughly a sixth of them appearing once. Sequencing used blood. The chain recombines TRBV28 with TRBJ2-7; 8 nucleotides align to TRBD1. The clonotype originates from a man aged 45-65 years with Graves' hyperthyroidism. CDR3: CASSLEGQGYGEQYF. As DNA, the CDR3 is TGTGCCAGCAGCTTAGAAGGACAGGGATATGGCGAGCAGTACTTC.